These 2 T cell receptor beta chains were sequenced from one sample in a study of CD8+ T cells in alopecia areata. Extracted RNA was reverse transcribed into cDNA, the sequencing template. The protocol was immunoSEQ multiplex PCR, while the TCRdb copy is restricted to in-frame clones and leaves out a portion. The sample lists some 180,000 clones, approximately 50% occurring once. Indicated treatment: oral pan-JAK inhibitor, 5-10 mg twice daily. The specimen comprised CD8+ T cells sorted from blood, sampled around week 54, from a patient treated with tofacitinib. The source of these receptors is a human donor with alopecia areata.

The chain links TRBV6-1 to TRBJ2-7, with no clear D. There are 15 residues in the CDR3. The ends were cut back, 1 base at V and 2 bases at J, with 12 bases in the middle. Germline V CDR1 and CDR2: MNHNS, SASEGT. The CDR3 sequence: CASSEEETAPYEQYF. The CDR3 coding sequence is TGTGCCAGCAGTGAAGAGGAAACGGCACCCTACGAGCAGTACTTC.

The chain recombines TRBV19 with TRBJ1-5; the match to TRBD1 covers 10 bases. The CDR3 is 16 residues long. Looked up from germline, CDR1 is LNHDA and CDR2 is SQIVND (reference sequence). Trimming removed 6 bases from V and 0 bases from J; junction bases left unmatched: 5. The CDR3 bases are TGTGCCAGTAGCCGGACAGGGGGTTATAGCAATCAGCCCCAGCATTTT. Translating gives CASSRTGGYSNQPQHF.